Sequencing of this TCR beta chain was carried out in a study of early T cells in non-severe SARS-CoV-2 infection. Study context: The chains were unpaired, and the sequenced material was bulk RNA from unsorted whole blood.

TCRdb used MiXCR to reprocess the 5' RACE reads, holding one entry per CDR3 protein. The sample has tens of thousands of distinct CDR3 sequences; approximately 12% are singletons. This clonotype was counted a few times. The clonotype was recovered from an adult who was a healthcare worker with PCR-confirmed SARS-CoV-2 infection or an uninfected control (not recorded which). Sequenced: whole blood.

CDR3 bases: TGTGCCAGCAGTTGGGGCTCCGGGGAGGATACGCAGTATTTT. This gives the protein CASSWGSGEDTQYF. The rearrangement uses TRBV28 and TRBJ2-3; D assignment may be TRBD1 or TRBD2 (5 bases each). CDR3 length: 14 amino acids. Germline V gene sequence: CDR1 MDHEN, CDR2 SYDVKM. The V end was cut by 4 bases, the J end by 6 bases, with 14 bases between.